This T cell receptor beta chain was identified during a study of technical replicates of blood from several donors. TCRdb keeps only in-frame clones here, not all; method: immunoSEQ multiplex PCR. The data show tens of thousands of clones, about 94% seen once. With V trimmed by 2 bases and J by 3 bases, 6 bases remained unmatched. Germline-derived CDR1 and CDR2 are SGHRS and YFSETQ. This CDR3 has 16 residues. Sequences were obtained from T cells isolated from PBMCs. The chain carries TRBV5-1 and TRBJ2-3; TRBD2 agrees at 10 bases. The receptor comes from a human donor in good health. CDR3 protein: CASSLKLAGATDTQYF. CDR3 in DNA: TGCGCCAGCAGCTTAAAGCTAGCGGGAGCAACAGATACGCAGTATTTT.